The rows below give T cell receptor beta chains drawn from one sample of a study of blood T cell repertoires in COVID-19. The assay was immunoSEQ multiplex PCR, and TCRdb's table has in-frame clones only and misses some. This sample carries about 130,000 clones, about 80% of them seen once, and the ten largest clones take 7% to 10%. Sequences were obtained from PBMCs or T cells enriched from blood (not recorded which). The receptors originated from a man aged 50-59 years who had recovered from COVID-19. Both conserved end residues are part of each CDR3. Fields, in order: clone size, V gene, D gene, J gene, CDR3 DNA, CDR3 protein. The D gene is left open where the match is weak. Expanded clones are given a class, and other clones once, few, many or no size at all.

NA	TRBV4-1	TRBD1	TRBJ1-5	TGCGCCAGCAGCCAAGAAAGGACAGGGAGCAATCAGCCCCAGCATTTT	CASSQERTGSNQPQHF
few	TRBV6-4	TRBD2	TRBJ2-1	TGTGCCAGCAGTGAAGGAGCGGGGTTGGGTAATGAGCAGTTCTTC	CASSEGAGLGNEQFF
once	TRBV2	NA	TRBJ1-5	TGTGCCAGCAGTGACACGCCTTACTCGCATCAGCCCCAGCATTTT	CASSDTPYSHQPQHF
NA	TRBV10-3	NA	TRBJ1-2	TGTGCCATCAGTGAGTCGGAGATCTATGGCTACACCTTC	CAISESEIYGYTF
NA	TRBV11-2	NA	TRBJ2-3	TGTGCCAGCAGCTTACTAGCATCGGATACGCAGTATTTT	CASSLLASDTQYF
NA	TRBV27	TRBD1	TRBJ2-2	TGTGCCAGCAGACGAAGGGACAGGGGCCACACCGGGGAGCTGTTTTTT	CASRRRDRGHTGELFF
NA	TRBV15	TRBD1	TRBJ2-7	TGTGCCACCAGCAGGACAGGGTGGGTGAGCGAGCAGTACTTC	CATSRTGWVSEQYF
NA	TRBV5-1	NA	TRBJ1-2	TGCGCCAGCAGCTTGGAAGCAAGACATCGCGGCTACACCTTC	CASSLEARHRGYTF
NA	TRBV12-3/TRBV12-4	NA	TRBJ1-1	TGTGCCAGCAGTTTGCGGGAGAACACTGAAGCTTTCTTT	CASSLRENTEAFF
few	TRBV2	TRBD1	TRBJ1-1	TGTGCCAGCAGTGGACAGGGGCACAGACACACTGAAGCTTTCTTT	CASSGQGHRHTEAFF
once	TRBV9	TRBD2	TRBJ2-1	TGTGCCAGCAGCGACCTAGCGGGGGGCTACAATGAGCAGTTCTTC	CASSDLAGGYNEQFF
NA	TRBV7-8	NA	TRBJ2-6	TGTGCCAGCAGCTTCCGAGGGCCGCAGGCCTCTGGGGCCAACGTCCTGACTTTC	CASSFRGPQASGANVLTF
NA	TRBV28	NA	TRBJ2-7	TGTGCCAGCAGCCCAGGGCGGTACGAGCAGTACTTC	CASSPGRYEQYF
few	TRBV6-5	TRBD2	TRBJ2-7	TGTGCCAGCAGTTACTCGACAGCGGGGAGCTCCTACGAGCAGTACTTC	CASSYSTAGSSYEQYF
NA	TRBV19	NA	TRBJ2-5	TGTGCCAGTAGTATAGATCTGGGCGGGGCTGGGCAAGAGACCCAGTACTTC	CASSIDLGGAGQETQYF
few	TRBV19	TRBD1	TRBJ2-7	TGTGCCACTGGGGACAGCTCCTACGAGCAGTACTTC	CATGDSSYEQYF
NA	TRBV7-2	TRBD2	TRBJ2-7	TGTGCCAGCAGATATGCCGGGACTAGCGGCTCCTACGAGCAGTACTTC	CASRYAGTSGSYEQYF
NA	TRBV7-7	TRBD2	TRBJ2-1	TGTGCTAGCAGCTTAGCGGGCGGGGGGGCCAATGAGCAGTTCTTC	CASSLAGGGANEQFF
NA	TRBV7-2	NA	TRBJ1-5	TGTGCCAGCAGCTTAGTCGGCGGATATAGCAATCAGCCCCAGCATTTT	CASSLVGGYSNQPQHF
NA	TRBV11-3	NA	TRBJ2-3	TGTGCCAGCAGCTCGGGTGGTACTAGCACAGATACGCAGTATTTT	CASSSGGTSTDTQYF
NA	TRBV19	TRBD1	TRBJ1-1	TGTGCCAGTAGAGAACAGGGGGCGAACACTGAAGCTTTCTTT	CASREQGANTEAFF
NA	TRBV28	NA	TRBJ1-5	TGTGCCAGCAGCCCAGGGGACCAGCCCCAGCATTTT	CASSPGDQPQHF
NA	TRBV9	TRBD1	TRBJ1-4	TGTGCCAGCAGCGTAGGGGACAGGCTTGGGGAAAAACTGTTTTTT	CASSVGDRLGEKLFF
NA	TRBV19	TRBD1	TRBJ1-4	TGTGCCACCAGAGACAGGGCAACTAATGAAAAACTGTTTTTT	CATRDRATNEKLFF
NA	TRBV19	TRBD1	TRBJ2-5	TGTGCCAGTAGTACCTCGGGACAGGGAGGTCAAGAGACCCAGTACTTC	CASSTSGQGGQETQYF
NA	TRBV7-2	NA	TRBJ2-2	TGTGCCAGCAGCTTAGGTGCTGCAGGCGCGAACACCGGGGAGCTGTTTTTT	CASSLGAAGANTGELFF
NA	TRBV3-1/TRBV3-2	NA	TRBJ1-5	TGTGCCAGCGTGAGATCAGACAGGCCGGGGCAGCCCCAGCATTTT	CASVRSDRPGQPQHF
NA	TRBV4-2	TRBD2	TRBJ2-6	TGTGCCAGCAGCCAACTAGGACTAGCGGGGATGGGGTACTCTGGGGCCAACGTCCTGACTTTC	CASSQLGLAGMGYSGANVLTF
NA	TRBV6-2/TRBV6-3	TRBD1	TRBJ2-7	TGTGCCAGCAGTTACCTGACAGGGGTAAACGAGCAGTACTTC	CASSYLTGVNEQYF